This T cell receptor (beta chain) came from a study of blood T cells in healthy people across ages. The CDR3 consists of 12 residues. Germline V gene data show CDR1 as SGHRS and CDR2 as YFSETQ. The germline V and J ends were trimmed by 5 bases and 6 bases, with 9 bases remaining between them. It was with a sample-barcoded 5' primer and a J-beta primer mix that a second PCR of about 6 to 12 cycles was run. In TCRdb, the 5' RACE reads were re-called with MiXCR into one record per CDR3 protein. The repertoire has over 550,000 distinct CDR3 sequences, about 30% of them found once; the top ten carry 15% to 18%. This clonotype was counted ten times or more.

V gene TRBV5-1 combines with J gene TRBJ2-1; TRBD2 is a possible D gene (5 bases). Sequencing input: blood. This receptor was identified in a woman of 80 years or more in good health. CDR3 sequence reads: CASRSGSNEQFF. CDR3 sequence (DNA): TGCGCCAGCAGGTCGGGGTCCAATGAGCAGTTCTTC.